Listed here are 31 T cell receptor beta chains from one sample, sequenced in a study of OX40 agonist ivuxolimab in advanced cancers. Libraries were prepared by immunoSEQ multiplex PCR; TCRdb keeps only in-frame clonotypes and omits some of them. The sample includes more than 45,000 clones, about 83% seen only once; the top ten take 0.95% to 1.5%. The input for sequencing was CD4+ or CD8+ T cells sorted from blood, taken in a trial of the OX40 agonist ivuxolimab. These receptors came from an adult with an advanced solid tumor such as melanoma, head and neck, liver or kidney cancer.

This clone appeared once. The genes are TRBV7-2 and TRBJ2-5; D uncertain. The CDR3 runs to 14 residues. Germline V gene sequence: CDR1 SGHTA, CDR2 FQGNSA. The ends were cut back, 1 base at V and 2 bases at J, with 8 bases in the middle. CDR3 bases: TGTGCCAGCAGCTTAGGACTTCGGCAAGAGACCCAGTACTTC. Translated, it gives CASSLGLRQETQYF.

The V gene is TRBV10-3, the J gene TRBJ2-2; 10 bases agree with TRBD1. The junction had 3 bases not matched to a gene; V was cut back by 7 bases and J by 1 base. The length of the CDR3 is 15 residues. The V gene's germline CDR1 is ENHRY and CDR2 SYGVKD. The CDR3, as DNA: TGTGCCATCAATGGACAGGGGGGGAACACCGGGGAGCTGTTTTTT. It is translated as CAINGQGGNTGELFF.

Here the CDR3 DNA reads TGTGCCAGTAGTTTCTCCTCCCGGACAGGGGGCGAGCAGTACTTC. Translated, it gives CASSFSSRTGGEQYF. The chain couples TRBV19 to TRBJ2-7; 10 bases are a match to TRBD1. Germline loops: CDR1 LNHDA, CDR2 SQIVND (reference sequence). The CDR3 is 15 residues long. V was clipped by 5 bases and J by 6 bases; unmatched bases: 10. Based on the CDR3 plus reference TRBV19 and TRBJ2-7, the full variable domain is DGGITQSPKYLFRKEGQNVTLSCEQNLNHDAMYWYRQDPGQGLRLIYYSQIVNDFQKGDIAEGYSVSREKKESFPLTVTSAQKNPTAFYLCASSFSSRTGGEQYFGPGTRLTVT.

As to this clone: Mismatch with germline at one junction end may stem from a read error. CDR3 protein: CASSQERQHHF. The CDR3 DNA reads TGCGCCAGCAGCCAAGAAAGACAACACCACTTT. The rearrangement links TRBV4-3 to TRBJ1-1, with D unclear. The CDR3 contains 11 residues. Per germline, CDR1 LGHNA and CDR2 YSLEER.

This chain connects TRBV18 to TRBJ1-5; TRBD1 aligns across 8 bases. CDR1 and CDR2 from the germline V gene are KGHSH and LQKENI. The CDR3 loop spans 14 amino acids. Trimming removed 5 bases from V and 6 bases from J; junction bases left unmatched: 6. CDR3 coding DNA: TGTGCCAGCTCAGGCGACAGGGGAACTCAGCCCCAGCATTTT. Translation: CASSGDRGTQPQHF.

The chain links TRBV18 to TRBJ2-3; 10 positions match TRBD2. This CDR3 has 18 amino acids. Germline V gene data show CDR1 as KGHSH and CDR2 as LQKENI. V gave up 1 base and J gave up 2 bases; unmatched junction bases: 9. The CDR3 bases are TGTGCCAGCTCACCACTTACTGGGACTAGCGTTTACACAGATACGCAGTATTTT. Protein sequence: CASSPLTGTSVYTDTQYF.

This chain links TRBV7-3 with TRBJ2-7; the D is unclear. With 5 bases removed from V and 4 bases from J, the gap between germline ends came to 12 bases. CDR1 and CDR2 (germline): SGHTA, FQGTGA. The CDR3 length is 13 residues. In DNA form, the CDR3 reads TGTGCCAGCAGCGCGGATAACGGATACGAGCAGTACTTC. Translation gives CASSADNGYEQYF. Using reference TRBV7-3 and TRBJ2-7 for the parts outside the CDR3, the full variable domain is GAGVSQTPSNKVTEKGKYVELRCDPISGHTALYWYRQSLGQGPEFLIYFQGTGAADDSGLPNDRFFAVRPEGSVSTLKIQRTERGDSAVYLCASSADNGYEQYFGPGTRLTVT.

The V gene is TRBV27, the J gene TRBJ2-3; 9 nucleotides match TRBD2. CDR3 length: 17 residues. CDR1 and CDR2 (germline): MNHEY, SMNVEV (reference sequence). V shed 2 bases and J 2 bases; nucleotides not matched to a gene: 8. The CDR3 nucleotides are TGTGCCAGCAGTTTAGCGTTCCGCGGGGGGGCCACAGATACGCAGTATTTT. It translates to CASSLAFRGGATDTQYF.

The J gene is TRBJ1-3, the V gene TRBV7-2; D not resolved. V was shortened by 2 bases and J by 0 bases, with 11 bases between the two germline ends. Germline loops: CDR1 SGHTA, CDR2 FQGNSA. The CDR3 length is 16 residues. CDR3 coding DNA: TGTGCCAGCAGCTTATCACCCCTCGGCTCTGGAAACACCATATATTTT. This codes for CASSLSPLGSGNTIYF.

A single count supports this clone. The chain joins TRBV29-1 to TRBJ2-3; D is undetermined. The V gene's germline CDR1 is SQVTM and CDR2 ANQGSEA. V dropped 1 base and J dropped 0 bases, with 8 bases sitting between them. The CDR3 extends over 14 amino acids. CDR3 in amino acids: CSVEVPLSTDTQYF. CDR3 DNA sequence: TGCAGCGTTGAAGTCCCACTAAGCACAGATACGCAGTATTTT.

The chain carries TRBV6-4 and TRBJ2-3; no definite D call. The CDR3 extends over 16 amino acids. CDR1 is MRHNA, CDR2 SNTAGT, per germline. Trimming cost V 4 bases and J 1 base, with 15 bases left between them. The CDR3, as DNA: TGTGCCAGCAGTGCGGAGTTTACCCCGGGCACAGATACGCAGTATTTT. Translation: CASSAEFTPGTDTQYF.

The chain is built from TRBV4-3 and TRBJ1-2, with 8 positions matching TRBD1. The CDR3 extends over 13 amino acids. The germline CDR1 and CDR2 sequences are LGHNA and YSLEER. With V trimmed by 2 bases and J by 4 bases, 0 bases remained unmatched. Here the CDR3 reads CASSQTGGYGYTF. DNA for the CDR3: TGCGCCAGCAGCCAAACAGGGGGCTATGGCTACACCTTC.

This clone was recorded only once. The V call is TRBV7-2, the J call TRBJ1-3, with TRBD1 matching over 8 bases. Germline V CDR1 and CDR2: SGHTA, FQGNSA. With V trimmed by 1 base and J by 2 bases, 4 bases remained unmatched. There are 16 residues in the CDR3. The CDR3 sequence: CASSLEQGAAGNTIYF. Written as DNA, the CDR3 is TGTGCCAGCAGCTTAGAGCAGGGGGCAGCTGGAAACACCATATATTTT.

The gene calls are TRBV9 and TRBJ2-2; no definite D call. CDR3 length: 15 residues. V lost 4 bases to trimming and J lost 1 base, with 11 bases between them. From germline, CDR1 is SGDLS and CDR2 YYNGEE. CDR3 protein: CASSTHSGNTGELFF. In DNA, the CDR3 is TGTGCCAGCAGCACCCACTCAGGGAACACCGGGGAGCTGTTTTTT.

The rearrangement uses TRBV6-5 and TRBJ2-1; D is ambiguous. CDR3 length: 16 amino acids. From germline, CDR1 is MNHEY and CDR2 SVGAGI. Trimming removed 4 bases at V and 2 bases at J, with 15 bases between. The CDR3, as DNA: TGTGCCAGCAGTTCCTTGACCCCAGCCGCCTACAATGAGCAGTTCTTC. This translates into CASSSLTPAAYNEQFF.

V gene TRBV7-2 combines with J gene TRBJ1-6; D call uncertain. The CDR3 loop spans 13 amino acids. The V gene lost 3 bases and the J gene lost 10 bases, with 10 bases spanning the gap. Germline assignment: CDR1 SGHTA and CDR2 FQGNSA. The CDR3 sequence is CASSFSGQSPLHF. The CDR3 coding sequence is TGTGCCAGCAGCTTTTCCGGTCAATCACCCCTCCACTTT.

This clone has more than one count but fewer than ten. This chain links TRBV11-2 with TRBJ1-1; possible D gene TRBD1, 5 bases. Deletions cut 5 bases from V and 4 bases from J, with 14 bases between. Per the germline V gene, CDR1 is SGHAT and CDR2 is FQNNGV. The length of the CDR3 is 14 residues. CDR3 protein: CASSPPGGATEAFF. CDR3 nucleotide sequence: TGTGCCAGCAGCCCGCCTGGAGGGGCCACTGAAGCTTTCTTT.

The chain recombines TRBV2 with TRBJ2-2; TRBD1 agrees at 8 bases. V shed 6 bases and J 4 bases; nucleotides not matched to a gene: 7. The germline CDR1 and CDR2 sequences are SNHLY and FYNNEI. This CDR3 has 15 amino acids. The CDR3 DNA follows: TGTGCCAGCAGGGGAACAGGGGGTTTCACCGGGGAGCTGTTTTTT. It yields the protein CASRGTGGFTGELFF.

The table lists this clone with a count of one. The rearrangement joins TRBV18 to TRBJ1-1; 9 bases fit TRBD1. CDR1 and CDR2 (germline): KGHSH, LQKENI. V lost 6 bases and J lost 1; bases outside the gene matches: 6. The CDR3 is 15 amino acids. The CDR3: CASSVQGARNTEAFF. CDR3 coding DNA: TGTGCCAGCTCCGTACAGGGGGCGCGGAACACTGAAGCTTTCTTT. Together with reference TRBV18 and TRBJ1-1, the CDR3 gives the full variable domain: NAGVMQNPRHLVRRRGQEARLRCSPMKGHSHVYWYRQLPEEGLKFMVYLQKENIIDESGMPKERFSAEFPKEGPSILRIQQVVRGDSAAYFCASSVQGARNTEAFFGQGTRLTVV.

This clone appeared a few times. The chain has TRBV21-1 and TRBJ1-3. TRBV21-1 is a recognized pseudogene. This CDR3 has 16 residues. The CDR3 sequence: CASSKPGLLSGNTIYF. The CDR3 DNA is TGTGCCAGCAGCAAACCGGGACTGCTCTCTGGAAACACCATATATTTT.

The genes are TRBV7-2 and TRBJ2-2; D is perhaps TRBD2 (9 bases). Germline-derived CDR1 and CDR2 are SGHTA and FQGNSA. CDR3 length equals 17 residues. V was shortened by 7 bases and J by 4 bases, with 22 bases between the two germline ends. The DNA for the CDR3 is TGTGCCAGCACCCAGGGGGCGGGGGGGCCGGCCACCGGGGAGCTGTTTTTT. It specifies CASTQGAGGPATGELFF.

The genes are TRBV4-1 and TRBJ2-4, with 11 positions matching TRBD2. V lost 1 base to trimming and J lost 1 base; unmatched junction nucleotides: 3. The V gene's germline CDR1 is MGHRA and CDR2 YSYEKL. CDR3 length: 17 residues. This CDR3 reads CASSQVVAGGAKNIQYF. The CDR3 bases are TGCGCCAGCAGCCAAGTTGTAGCGGGGGGGGCCAAAAACATTCAGTACTTC.

This clone was counted once. The V call is TRBV7-2, the J call TRBJ2-3, with 9 bases that match TRBD2. The J segment lost 1 base and the V segment lost 8 bases, leaving 1 base of the junction unmatched. Germline values: CDR1 SGHTA, CDR2 FQGNSA. The CDR3 extends over 13 amino acids. The CDR3 here is CASGGGGTDTQYF. CDR3 sequence (DNA): TGTGCCAGCGGCGGGGGGGGCACAGATACGCAGTATTTT. The whole variable domain, remainder taken from reference TRBV7-2 and TRBJ2-3, is GAGVSQSPSNKVTEKGKDVELRCDPISGHTALYWYRQSLGQGLEFLIYFQGNSAPDKSGLPSDRFSAERTGGSVSTLTIQRTQQEDSAVYLCASGGGGTDTQYFGPGTRLTVL.

The genes are TRBV19 and TRBJ2-2, with 7 bases aligning to TRBD2. The CDR3 is 13 residues long. Germline values: CDR1 LNHDA, CDR2 SQIVND (reference sequence). Unmatched junction bases numbered 4, after V lost 7 bases and J lost 5 bases. The CDR3 region is CASTRGGTGELFF. Here the CDR3 DNA reads TGTGCCAGTACAAGGGGAGGGACCGGGGAGCTGTTTTTT.

This sequence joins TRBV11-2 and TRBJ2-3; TRBD1 agrees at 11 bases. The junction had 9 bases not matched to a gene; V was cut back by 3 bases and J by 4 bases. The CDR3 is 17 amino acids. CDR1 is SGHAT and CDR2 is FQNNGV in the germline V gene. CDR3 region: CASSLWGQGGRADTQYF. CDR3 bases: TGTGCCAGCAGCTTGTGGGGACAGGGGGGAAGAGCAGATACGCAGTATTTT.

This rearrangement joins TRBV5-5 to TRBJ1-1, with D tentatively TRBD1 (5 bases). Germline lookup yields CDR1 SGHKS and CDR2 YYEKEE (reference sequence). This CDR3 has 15 residues. With 1 base removed from V and 1 base from J, the gap between germline ends came to 11 bases. The CDR3 DNA reads TGTGCCAGCAGCTTGACCGGGACCAAGAACACTGAAGCTTTCTTT. This translates into CASSLTGTKNTEAFF.

The chain recombines TRBV7-2 with TRBJ1-3; 8 bases match TRBD1. The CDR3 extends over 17 amino acids. Germline assignment: CDR1 SGHTA and CDR2 FQGNSA. The J segment lost 1 base and the V segment lost 5 bases, leaving 10 bases of the junction unmatched. CDR3 amino acids: CASSIRGRGVSGNTIYF. CDR3 DNA: TGTGCCAGCAGCATCAGGGGGCGAGGAGTATCTGGAAACACCATATATTTT.

The rearrangement links TRBV13 to TRBJ2-7; 7 bases are shared with TRBD1. CDR1 is PRHDT and CDR2 is FYEKMQ in the germline V gene (reference sequence). After removal of 6 bases from V and 5 bases from J, the junction contained 4 bases not matched to a gene. The CDR3 has 12 amino acids. The CDR3 sequence: CASRRQGNEQYF. The CDR3 DNA sequence: TGTGCCAGCAGGAGACAGGGTAACGAGCAGTACTTC.

Details on this clone: This same CDR3 is encoded by further DNA sequences in the sample. The chain employs TRBV7-2 and TRBJ2-6, with unresolved D. The CDR3 runs 13 residues. The germline V gene has CDR1 SGHTA and CDR2 FQGNSA. Deletions cut 2 bases from V and 4 bases from J, with 3 bases between. Written as DNA, the CDR3 is TGTGCCAGCAGCTTAACGGGGGCCAACGTCCTGACTTTC. Translation: CASSLTGANVLTF.

The chain combines TRBV27 with TRBJ1-6, with D possibly matching TRBD1 (5 bases). CDR1 MNHEY and CDR2 SMNVEV come from the germline V gene (reference sequence). The V and J ends lost 2 bases and 9 bases respectively, with 11 bases between them. The CDR3 extends over 14 amino acids. The CDR3 DNA follows: TGTGCCAGCAGTTTAGGGGCCCAGGGTTCACCCCTCCACTTT. Translating it yields CASSLGAQGSPLHF.

The CDR3 loop is CATSSLLSGRGASPYNEQFF. Here the CDR3 DNA reads TGTGCCACCAGCAGCTTATTAAGTGGGAGGGGGGCTAGCCCCTACAATGAGCAGTTCTTC. J is TRBJ2-1 and V is TRBV15, with D perhaps matching TRBD2 (7 bases). Germline CDR1 and CDR2: LNHNV and YYDKDF (reference sequence). This CDR3 has 20 amino acids. Trimming took off 3 bases at V and 2 bases at J, with 26 bases between the two ends.